The present T cell receptor beta chain was sequenced within a study of identical twins (dated by TCRdb to the mid-2010s). At the level of the whole study: To test whether fetal clonotypes persist, this study deep-sequenced TCR alpha and beta repertoires from monozygotic twins, from unrelated adults of various ages, and from cord blood. To rule out contamination, replicate twin experiments were performed at different times with different library preparation protocols.

Library method: 5' RACE. The listed sequencing device is Illumina HiSeq 2000. Template switching introduced a universal primer binding site; the final cDNA contained a unique molecular identifier, enabling accurate counting of TCR cDNA molecules. Specific primers in the conserved constant-segment region were used to synthesize first-strand cDNA for the TCR alpha and beta chains. To control for contamination, each cDNA library was double barcoded with a SMART-Mk sample barcode plus Illumina barcodes. TruSeq adapter sequences, together with Illumina sample barcodes, were added in two successive PCR steps. The TCR alpha and beta cDNA libraries were sequenced on the Illumina HiSeq platform using custom primers. Per the authors' processing: MiGEC processed the raw reads to extract unique molecular identifiers, while MiXCR was used to determine the CDR3 positions. For each individual, recombination models were inferred using an EM algorithm with the repgenHMM and IGoR tools. The analysis of shared clonotypes was done with the tcR package in R, with sharing normalized by the product of cloneset sizes. To study raw recombination without the effects of thymic and clonal selection, out-of-frame nonproductive sequences were analyzed. TCRdb cleaned the public reads at Q25 with fastp, built clones with MiXCR and kept in-frame beta chains. All rows with the same CDR3 protein become a single entry with the most common DNA and genes. These V and J calls derive from TCRdb rather than the authors' analysis. The sample profile shows 650,000 to 800,000 distinct CDR3 sequences; more than 6.5% of them were found once. Roughly 0.9% of the sample is in the top ten clones.

General conclusions and limits of the study: Compared with coincidental sharing between unrelated individuals, an excess of low generation-probability sequences was observed among out-of-frame TCR alpha sequences shared between twins. Zero-insertion analyses could be partly confounded by invariant T cells such as MAIT and iNKT, though diverse VJ usage argued against such confounding for most clonotypes. Recombination models systematically underestimated out-of-frame TCR alpha sharing in monozygotic twins but agreed with sharing between unrelated individuals. The excess sharing between twins in beta out-of-frame sequences was weaker because fewer shared sequences reduced the signal-to-noise ratio. Fewer insertions were carried by abundant cord blood beta clonotypes; a weaker similar trend was observed in young adult naive repertoires, while no such trend was observed in memory repertoires. Conclusions relied on cross-sectional statistical analysis, since the same donors could not be followed over many years.

In this sample, this clonotype turned up many times. Its binding antigen is unknown. Per-base qualities were not stored, and no clone one base away is much larger. CDR1 and CDR2 were assigned from the germline V gene as SGHRS and YFSETQ. The germline V end is reduced by 0 bases and the J end by 5 bases; junction bases left unmatched: 5. From the cysteine up to the phenylalanine, the CDR3 has a length of 14 residues. The read is trimmed to its CDR3 DNA, 42 bases read in frame from base 1. Every donor was a healthy Caucasian. The twin cohort consisted of three pairs of female monozygotic twins, all aged roughly 18 to 30 years. Peripheral blood mononuclear cells were used as the source from which RNA for TCR libraries was isolated. These data were also filed under a second study, of yellow fever vaccine responses in identical twins. The second study's paper adds: According to the authors, in identical twins the way T cells responded to vaccination appeared partly convergent and partly personalized. In the study, vaccine-responding T cell clones were precisely tracked in identical twins.

The receptor's source is a woman between 18 and 30 years old in good health. The V and J segments used are TRBV5-1 and TRBJ2-7, with 7 bases in between that match TRBD2. The material sequenced was PBMCs. The nucleotides read TGCGCCAGCAGCTTGGCCGGGGGGAACCACGAGCAGTACTTC. It codes for CASSLAGGNHEQYF.